The 17 T cell receptor beta chains below all came from one sample that was sequenced in a study of PD-1 blockade in mismatch repair-deficient tumors. Clones were read by immunoSEQ multiplex PCR, and TCRdb kept only the in-frame ones, dropping some. The table lists 120,000 or so clones, 85% to 90% of them singletons. The specimen was peripheral blood, collected 44 weeks after starting pembrolizumab. The receptors stem from an adult with mismatch repair-deficient cancer.

The chain uses TRBV7-9 and TRBJ2-2; weak D call: TRBD2 (5 bases). From germline, CDR1 is SEHNR and CDR2 FQNEAQ (reference sequence). The V end was cut by 5 bases, the J end by 5 bases, with 15 bases between. The CDR3 runs to 15 residues. CDR3 protein: CASSTRSPVTGELFF. Written as DNA, the CDR3 is TGTGCCAGCAGCACTAGATCCCCCGTTACCGGGGAGCTGTTTTTT.

V is TRBV28 and J is TRBJ2-7, with D perhaps matching TRBD2 (5 bases). CDR1 is MDHEN and CDR2 is SYDVKM in the germline V gene. V lost 2 bases and J 0 bases, leaving 11 bases between the germline ends. There are 15 residues in the CDR3. The CDR3 protein is CASSLQRLSSYEQYF. CDR3 nucleotide sequence: TGTGCCAGCAGTTTACAGCGGCTGAGCTCCTACGAGCAGTACTTC.

The V gene is TRBV7-2, the J gene TRBJ2-1, with D possibly being TRBD1 (6 bases). The V and J ends lost 0 bases and 5 bases respectively, with 14 bases between them. CDR3 length equals 16 residues. Germline values: CDR1 SGHTA, CDR2 FQGNSA. The CDR3 DNA reads as TGTGCCAGCAGCTTAGCGCCAACAGGGCTCCACAATGAGCAGTTCTTC. Its protein is CASSLAPTGLHNEQFF. Filled out from reference TRBV7-2 and TRBJ2-1, the complete variable domain reads GAGVSQSPSNKVTEKGKDVELRCDPISGHTALYWYRQSLGQGLEFLIYFQGNSAPDKSGLPSDRFSAERTGGSVSTLTIQRTQQEDSAVYLCASSLAPTGLHNEQFFGPGTRLTVL.

The chain joins TRBV5-1 to TRBJ2-5; TRBD1 aligns across 11 bases. Trimming removed 4 bases from V and 1 base from J; junction bases left unmatched: 9. The CDR3 has 17 residues. Germline lookup yields CDR1 SGHRS and CDR2 YFSETQ. This CDR3 reads CASSTRGQGGLQETQYF. The CDR3 nucleotides read TGCGCCAGCAGCACCCGGGGACAGGGGGGACTCCAAGAGACCCAGTACTTC.

This clone came up once. The V and J genes are TRBV6-5 and TRBJ2-5; D may be TRBD1 or TRBD2 (5 bases each). Trimming stripped 7 bases from V and 7 bases from J, with 16 bases between. The CDR3 length is 13 residues. Germline CDR1 and CDR2: MNHEY and SVGAGI. The CDR3 DNA sequence: TGTGCCAGCACGAAACCAGGGAGAGGGACCCAGTACTTC. Translating gives CASTKPGRGTQYF.

This chain connects TRBV6-1 to TRBJ2-7; TRBD1 matches 10 bases. There are 14 residues in the CDR3. The trim removed 6 bases at V and 6 bases at J, leaving 8 bases unmatched. CDR1 is MNHNS, CDR2 SASEGT, per germline. CDR3 in amino acids: CASSRDRGYGEQYF. The CDR3 region has the DNA TGTGCCAGCAGCCGGGACAGGGGTTATGGCGAGCAGTACTTC.

The chain employs TRBV7-2 and TRBJ2-5; 8 bases map to TRBD2. In germline, CDR1 is SGHTA, CDR2 FQGNSA. The CDR3 contains 14 residues. V shed 2 bases, J shed 5 bases, and the junction held 4 bases outside the gene matches. CDR3: CASSLTSGRETQYF. In DNA form, the CDR3 reads TGTGCCAGCAGCTTAACTAGCGGCAGGGAGACCCAGTACTTC.

CDR3 sequence reads: CASSLDPGVGTEAFF. The CDR3 coding sequence is TGCGCCAGCAGCTTGGATCCGGGGGTAGGCACTGAAGCTTTCTTT. The chain couples TRBV5-1 to TRBJ1-1, with D possibly being TRBD1 (5 bases). Trimming cost V 0 bases and J 4 bases, with 13 bases left between them. Germline CDR1 SGHRS, CDR2 YFSETQ. CDR3 size: 15 residues.

A single count supports this clone. The CDR3 nucleotides are TGTGCTAGTGGTTTGGTACTGAAGGGGGCGAGGTTCCCCGGGGAGCTGTTTTTT. Its protein product is CASGLVLKGARFPGELFF. The chain links TRBV12-5 to TRBJ2-2; TRBD1 matches 7 bases. V shed 0 bases, J shed 6 bases, and the junction held 13 bases outside the gene matches. Per germline, CDR1 LGHNT and CDR2 FRNRAP. This CDR3 comprises 18 residues.

V gene TRBV6-6 combines with J gene TRBJ1-2; tentative D call: TRBD1 (5 bases). Looked up from germline, CDR1 is MNHNY and CDR2 is SVGAGI (reference sequence). The CDR3 is made up of 16 amino acids. With 3 bases removed from V and 4 bases from J, the gap between germline ends came to 18 bases. CDR3 coding DNA: TGTGCCAGCAGTTATGCCGGGACCGCTCAGGGCTATGGCTACACCTTC. The encoded protein is CASSYAGTAQGYGYTF.

The rearrangement uses TRBV11-2 and TRBJ1-1, with TRBD1 matching over 7 bases. After removal of 5 bases from V and 1 base from J, the junction contained 7 bases not matched to a gene. The CDR3 covers 15 residues. Germline CDR1 and CDR2: SGHAT and FQNNGV. The CDR3 DNA follows: TGTGCCAGCAGCCCTATACAGGGGCGGAACACTGAAGCTTTCTTT. It encodes CASSPIQGRNTEAFF.

The chain employs TRBV6-5 and TRBJ2-3; 11 bases are a match to TRBD2. Trimming took 6 bases from V and 7 from J; bases not matched to a gene: 9. CDR1 and CDR2 (germline): MNHEY, SVGAGI. The length of the CDR3 is 15 residues. The CDR3 DNA reads as TGTGCCAGCAGCCCAACTAGCGGGAGAACATATACGCAGTATTTT. Amino acid sequence: CASSPTSGRTYTQYF.

The V and J genes are TRBV30 and TRBJ1-2; the D is unclear. Per the germline V gene, CDR1 is GTSNPN and CDR2 is SVGIG (reference sequence). The CDR3 loop spans 11 amino acids. Trimming cost V 1 base and J 6 bases, with 6 bases left between them. The CDR3 DNA sequence: TGTGCCTGGAGTGCCTTGGATGGCTACACCTTC. Its protein product is CAWSALDGYTF.

This chain links TRBV27 with TRBJ2-3; D is possibly TRBD1 or TRBD2 (5 bases each). Trimming removed 4 bases at V and 5 bases at J, with 16 bases between. CDR1 is MNHEY, CDR2 SMNVEV, per germline (reference sequence). This CDR3 has 15 residues. The CDR3 region has the DNA TGTGCCAGCAGTTACGGGGCCCCCAGAGAAGATACGCAGTATTTT. This encodes CASSYGAPREDTQYF.

This chain connects TRBV29-1 to TRBJ2-7, with 8 bases that match TRBD1. Looked up from germline, CDR1 is SQVTM and CDR2 is ANQGSEA. The CDR3 consists of 13 residues. V lost 4 bases and J lost 4; bases outside the gene matches: 6. The CDR3 loop is CSVGQGALYEQYF. CDR3 bases: TGCAGCGTTGGGCAGGGGGCTCTTTACGAGCAGTACTTC.

The chain couples TRBV7-6 to TRBJ2-3, with 11 positions matching TRBD1. This CDR3 region has 16 residues. CDR1 is SGHVS, CDR2 FNYEAQ, per germline. V lost 5 bases to trimming and J lost 3 bases; unmatched junction nucleotides: 7. DNA of the CDR3: TGTGCCAGCAGCCGCAGGACAGGGGGCGATACAGATACGCAGTATTTT. Protein sequence: CASSRRTGGDTDTQYF.

This rearrangement joins TRBV10-3 to TRBJ2-2; 9 nucleotides match TRBD1. This CDR3 spans 16 amino acids. From germline, CDR1 is ENHRY and CDR2 SYGVKD. V shed 6 bases and J 4 bases; nucleotides not matched to a gene: 9. The CDR3 bases are TGTGCCATCAGACGGGACGACAGGGGGGTCACCGGGGAGCTGTTTTTT. The encoded protein is CAIRRDDRGVTGELFF.